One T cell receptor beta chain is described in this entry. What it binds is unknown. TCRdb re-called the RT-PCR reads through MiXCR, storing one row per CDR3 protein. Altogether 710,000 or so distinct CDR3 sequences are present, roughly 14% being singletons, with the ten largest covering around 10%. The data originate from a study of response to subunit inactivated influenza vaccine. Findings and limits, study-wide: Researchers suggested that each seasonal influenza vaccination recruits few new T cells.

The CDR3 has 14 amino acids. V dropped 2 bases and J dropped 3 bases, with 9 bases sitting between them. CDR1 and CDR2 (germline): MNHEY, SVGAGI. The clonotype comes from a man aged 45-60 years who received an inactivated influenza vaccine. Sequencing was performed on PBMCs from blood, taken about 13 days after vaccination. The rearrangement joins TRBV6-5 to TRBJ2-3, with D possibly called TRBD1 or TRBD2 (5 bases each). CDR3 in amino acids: CASSYQWGTDTQYF. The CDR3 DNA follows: TGTGCCAGCAGTTACCAGTGGGGGACAGATACGCAGTATTTT.